One sample yielded the 3 T cell receptor beta chains listed below, sequenced in a study of blood T cells in healthy people across ages. A second about 6 to 12 cycle PCR used barcoded and J-beta primers. TCRdb called the 5' RACE reads again in MiXCR, with one record for every CDR3 protein. Seen here are 750,000 to 950,000 distinct CDR3 sequences, about 26% observed once, and the top ten hold roughly 3.1%. The same sample was also used in a study of T cells of mothers and their children.

The sample taken for sequencing was blood. All receptors come from a boy aged 5-17 years in good health.

This clonotype showed up just a few times. This rearrangement joins TRBV28 to TRBJ1-5; D is uncertain. Trimming cost V 10 bases and J 1 base, with 8 bases left between them. Germline assignment: CDR1 MDHEN and CDR2 SYDVKM. This CDR3 has 12 residues. The CDR3 bases are TGTGCCACCCTGCACAGCAATCAGCCCCAGCATTTT. It is translated as CATLHSNQPQHF.

This chain connects TRBV14 to TRBJ2-2; D is perhaps TRBD2 (6 bases). The CDR3 has 17 residues. With 2 bases removed from V and 0 bases from J, the gap between germline ends came to 13 bases. The germline CDR1 and CDR2 sequences are SGHDN and FVKESK. The CDR3 DNA follows: TGTGCCAGCAGCCAATATGGGCTAGCGTCGAACACCGGGGAGCTGTTTTTT. Protein: CASSQYGLASNTGELFF.

This clonotype was detected only a few times. The rearrangement links TRBV6-1 to TRBJ1-5, with 8 positions matching TRBD1. The germline gives CDR1 MNHNS, CDR2 SASEGT. V was pared by 6 bases and J by 4 bases, with 14 bases of the junction left unmatched. The CDR3 consists of 17 residues. The chain's CDR3 is CASRWPTGATPNQPQHF. Written as DNA, the CDR3 is TGTGCCAGCAGGTGGCCGACAGGGGCAACCCCAAATCAGCCCCAGCATTTT.